Here is one T cell receptor (beta chain) with its context. Its antigen is not identified. This record comes from a study of monozygotic twins with inflammatory bowel disease. General observations from the study: Patient repertoires may have gained variability from differing immunosuppressive treatments.

This CDR3 region has 15 residues. Germline-derived CDR1 and CDR2 are MNHEY and SVGEGT. Whole blood served as the source of total RNA, and no T cell sorting took place. There were eight separate reactions per sample in which cDNA was made. Two nested PCRs, of approximately 16 and 10 cycles, processed TCRalpha and TCRbeta cDNA. TCRdb re-called the 5' RACE reads; one entry per CDR3 protein, DNA not given. The sample holds more than 300,000 distinct CDR3 sequences. The sample taken for sequencing was blood. V usage is TRBV6-2 or TRBV6-3 and J usage is TRBJ1-5. The TCR was taken from a human donor with ulcerative colitis or Crohn's disease, or a healthy co-twin of an affected twin (not recorded which). CDR3 residues: CATRTHRHSNQPQHF.